These 2 T cell receptor beta chains were sequenced from one sample in a study of blood T cell repertoires in COVID-19. Sequencing was performed with immunoSEQ multiplex PCR; in TCRdb, only in-frame clones are kept and a portion is missing. Of some 250,000 clones in the sample, around 83% are singletons; the top ten hold approximately 10%. Sample: peripheral blood. The receptors stem from a woman aged 80 or older with acute or convalescent COVID-19.

This clone came up a few times. The junction departs from the called germline gene at one end, perhaps through a read error. The genes are TRBV10-3 and TRBJ1-2; D not certain. CDR1 ENHRY and CDR2 SYGVKD come from the germline V gene. The CDR3 has 15 residues. CDR3 DNA sequence: TGCGCCATCACCTCGCGGGCTGACACGACCTATGGCTACACCTTC. It encodes CAITSRADTTYGYTF.

With respect to this clone: The sample has other DNA sequences that encode this CDR3 too. The rearrangement links TRBV28 to TRBJ1-6; the D is unclear. Germline-derived CDR1 and CDR2 are MDHEN and SYDVKM. V dropped 7 bases and J dropped 7 bases, with 17 bases sitting between them. CDR3 size: 15 residues. CDR3 coding DNA: TGTGCCAGCACCTCTTTGGGAGCCGGGAATTCACCCCTCCACTTT. It encodes CASTSLGAGNSPLHF. Looking up the rest from reference TRBV28 and TRBJ1-6 gives the full variable domain: DVKVTQSSRYLVKRTGEKVFLECVQDMDHENMFWYRQDPGLGLRLIYFSYDVKMKEKGDIPEGYSVSREKKERFSLILESASTNQTSMYLCASTSLGAGNSPLHFGNGTRLTVT.